This record looks at one TCR beta chain sequence and its context. A few counts support this clone. The antigen it binds to is not known. Base quality data are lacking; no much larger clone is found one base away. Library generation was performed with the immunoSEQ multiplex PCR assay. The clones in this table, taken by TCRdb from immuneACCESS, are in-frame only. Not every clone is retained; where verified, under half of the shortfall comes from an unresolved V gene, and the cause of the rest is unknown. For this sample the table gives 30,000 to 35,000 clones, of which roughly 89% were detected only once. The top ten hold roughly 0.58% of the sample. These data come from a study of T cell changes during pregnancy in multiple sclerosis (dated by TCRdb to the late 2010s). Concerning the study at large: Changes in the T cell repertoire over the course of pregnancy were examined in this study in women with multiple sclerosis.

V loses 2 bases of germline sequence and J loses 1 base, and the interval between the two ends is 5 bases. Spanning cysteine to phenylalanine, the CDR3 consists of 13 amino acids. The kept DNA is CDR3 alone, 39 bases in frame from the first base. Via the germline V gene, CDR1 is MNHNS and CDR2 SASEGT. This chain is built from TRBV6-1 and TRBJ1-1, with no confident D gene call. The sequenced sample was CD4+ T cells from peripheral blood mononuclear cells, obtained in the third trimester of pregnancy. The receptor was isolated from a female donor in good health, enrolled as a control in a pregnancy study. The DNA sequence is as follows: TGTGCCAGCAGTGAATCCAGGAACACTGAAGCTTTCTTT. Its translation is CASSESRNTEAFF.